This entry concerns a single T cell receptor beta chain. The CDR3 loop spans 15 amino acids. The germline gives CDR1 PRHDT, CDR2 FYEKMQ (reference sequence). V was cut by 2 bases and J by 0 bases, with 5 bases left in between. Clones were read by immunoSEQ multiplex PCR, and TCRdb kept only the in-frame ones, dropping some. The data show tens of thousands of clones, approximately 89% seen once. These data are taken from a study of T cell changes during pregnancy in multiple sclerosis. The sample was CD8+ T cells from peripheral blood mononuclear cells, taken in the third trimester of pregnancy. V gene TRBV13 combines with J gene TRBJ2-6, with no clear D. The sequence came from a female donor with multiple sclerosis, enrolled in a pregnancy study. CDR3 sequence reads: CASSLRVSGANVLTF. For the CDR3, the DNA is TGTGCCAGCAGCTTAAGAGTCTCTGGGGCCAACGTCCTGACTTTC.